Given below is one TCR beta chain in context. Which antigen it targets is not known. The input lacks base qualities; no much larger clone sits a single base away. The same DNA, extracted from blood mononuclear cells, served for both the TCR sequencing and the STAT3 sequencing. Inclusive of the bounding cysteine and phenylalanine, the CDR3 is 14 residues long. CDR3 DNA is the only sequence kept; it has 42 bases, read in frame from the first base. V was cut back by 5 bases and J by 4 bases, leaving a gap of 18 bases between them. In the germline V gene (reference sequence), CDR1 corresponds to GTSNPN and CDR2 to SVGIG. TCRbeta libraries were sequenced on an Illumina MiSeq, averaging roughly 41,000 productive templates per sample. Using multiplex PCR amplification, the immunoSEQ assay generated the TCRbeta CDR3 libraries. The study's processing was this. Following a previously defined approach, repertoire diversity was calculated, and values close to 0 point to extremely monoclonal samples. In its TCRdb copy, this immuneACCESS table keeps in-frame sequences only and misses some clones. Where compared with another copy, unresolved V genes explain less than half of these, and the others have no known cause. The D gene and trimming were derived from the DNA, and the V and J assignments and clone size from that table. Recorded for this sample are approximately 22,000 clones; about 95% of them occurred a single time. The ten largest clones add up to around 7.1% of the sample.

The data originate from a study of STAT3 mutations in large granular lymphocyte leukemia (dated by TCRdb to between 2019 and 2020). For the study in its entirety: Canonical activating STAT3 mutations were detected in roughly half of the longitudinally sequenced T-LGLL patients. From an initial cohort of hundreds of LGL patients, roughly 19 representative T-LGLL cases were chosen for longitudinal sequencing of TCRbeta and STAT3. More than half of T-LGLL patients received one or more immunosuppressive therapy regimens, with hematologic response in approximately 41% of those treated. For each patient, sequencing was performed at an average of around 4.2 time points, with a range of 2 to 8 samplings. Two patients with natural killer LGL leukemia were also sequenced longitudinally as controls within the study. Patients with T-cell large granular lymphocyte leukemia underwent serial deep sequencing of TCRbeta CDR3 and STAT3 to reconstruct clonal hierarchy and dynamics.

The full study reports these points: Because no samples were available when a clone first appeared, clonal expansion was inferred from samplings taken at other points. In several patients, dominant TCR clone burden exceeded STAT3 mutant burden, suggesting STAT3 mutation arose secondarily within a pre-expanded clone. All T-LGLL patients had at least one immunodominant TCRbeta clonotype, and roughly half had multiple immunodominant subclonotypes. Because codominant clonotypes persisted in some patients, a small but highly pathogenic clone may have been missed. TCR clonotype switching after therapy was observed in about 35% of the 18 patients, and all newly emerging clones were found to be STAT3 wild type. The linking of therapy response to changes in TCR clonal burden was complicated by variable intervals between samplings and differing treatment regimens.

Sequencing input: peripheral blood mononuclear cells. The receptor's source is a man aged 40-55 years with T-cell large granular lymphocyte leukemia. Some clones in this sample may be carry-over from other donors' samples. The age is the age at diagnosis. The chain links TRBV30 with TRBJ2-7, with TRBD2 perhaps the D gene, on 6 matching bases. The CDR3 protein: CAWSLAAGGYEQYF. The nucleotide sequence is TGTGCCTGGTCTTTAGCGGCAGGCGGGTACGAGCAGTACTTC. This CDR3, with the reference TRBV30 and TRBJ2-7 proteins standing in past its ends, gives the full variable domain SQTIHQWPATLVQPVGSPLSLECTVEGTSNPNLYWYRQAAGRGLQLLFYSVGIGQISSEVPQNLSASRPQDRQFILSSKKLLLSDSGFYLCAWSLAAGGYEQYFGPGTRLTVT.